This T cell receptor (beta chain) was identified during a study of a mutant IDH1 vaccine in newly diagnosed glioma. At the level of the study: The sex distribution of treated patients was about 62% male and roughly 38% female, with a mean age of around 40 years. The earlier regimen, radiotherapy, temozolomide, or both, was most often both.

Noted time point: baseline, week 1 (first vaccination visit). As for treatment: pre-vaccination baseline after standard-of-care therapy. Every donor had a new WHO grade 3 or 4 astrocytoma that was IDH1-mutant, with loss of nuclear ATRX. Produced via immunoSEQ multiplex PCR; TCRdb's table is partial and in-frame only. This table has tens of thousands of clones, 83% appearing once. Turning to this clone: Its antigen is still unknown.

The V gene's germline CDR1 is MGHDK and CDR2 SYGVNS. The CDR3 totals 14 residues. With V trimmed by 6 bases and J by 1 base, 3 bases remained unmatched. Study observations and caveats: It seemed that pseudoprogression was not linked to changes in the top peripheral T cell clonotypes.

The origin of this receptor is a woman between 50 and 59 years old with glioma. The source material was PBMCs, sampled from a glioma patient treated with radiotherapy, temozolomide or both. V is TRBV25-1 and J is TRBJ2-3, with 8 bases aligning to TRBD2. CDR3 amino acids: CASRRAGGTDTQYF. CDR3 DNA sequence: TGTGCCAGCAGGCGAGCGGGGGGCACAGATACGCAGTATTTT.